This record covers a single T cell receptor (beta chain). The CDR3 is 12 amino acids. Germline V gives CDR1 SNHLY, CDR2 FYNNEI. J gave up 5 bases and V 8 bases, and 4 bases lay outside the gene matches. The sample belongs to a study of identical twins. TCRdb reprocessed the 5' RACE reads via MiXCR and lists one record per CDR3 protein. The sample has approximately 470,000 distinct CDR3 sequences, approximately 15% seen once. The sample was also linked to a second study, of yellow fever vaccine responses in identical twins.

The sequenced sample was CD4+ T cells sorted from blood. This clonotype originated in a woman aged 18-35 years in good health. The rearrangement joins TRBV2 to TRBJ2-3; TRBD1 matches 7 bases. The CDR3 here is CASSRGIDTQYF. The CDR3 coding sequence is TGTGCCAGCTCCAGGGGGATAGATACGCAGTATTTT.